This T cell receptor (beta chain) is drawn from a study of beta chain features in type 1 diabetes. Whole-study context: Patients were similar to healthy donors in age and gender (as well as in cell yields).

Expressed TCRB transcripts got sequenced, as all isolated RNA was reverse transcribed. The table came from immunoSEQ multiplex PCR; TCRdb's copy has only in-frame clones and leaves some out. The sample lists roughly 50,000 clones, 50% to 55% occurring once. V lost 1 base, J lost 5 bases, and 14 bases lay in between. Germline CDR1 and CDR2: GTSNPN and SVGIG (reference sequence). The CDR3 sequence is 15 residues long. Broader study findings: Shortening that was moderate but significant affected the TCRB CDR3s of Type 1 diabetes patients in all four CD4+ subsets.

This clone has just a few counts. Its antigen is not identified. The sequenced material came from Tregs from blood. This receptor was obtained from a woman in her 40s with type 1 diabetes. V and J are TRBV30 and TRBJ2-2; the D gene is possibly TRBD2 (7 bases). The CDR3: CAWSGWEGGTGELFF. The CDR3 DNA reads TGTGCCTGGAGTGGTTGGGAGGGGGGAACCGGGGAGCTGTTTTTT.